This entry features one T cell receptor (beta chain) sequence. This sample was taken from a study of blood T cell repertoires in COVID-19. Study processing details: The authors estimated nucleated cell counts from reference gene primer amplification. Data came from immunoSEQ multiplex PCR; TCRdb stores just in-frame clones and leaves some out. D and trimming come from the DNA, and the V and J calls and clone size come from that table. Among under 450,000 clones, 81% were seen once, and the ten largest hold around 1%. V gave up 10 bases and J gave up 0 bases, with 10 bases separating them. The CDR3 extends over 13 amino acids.

The V call is TRBV12-3 or TRBV12-4, the J call TRBJ1-3; D gene unclear. This clonotype was obtained from a human donor with acute or convalescent COVID-19. The donor label of this sample is uncertain. The sample taken for sequencing was peripheral blood. CDR3 nucleotides: TGTGCCAACACACAACACTCTGGAAACACCATATATTTT. Translated: CANTQHSGNTIYF.